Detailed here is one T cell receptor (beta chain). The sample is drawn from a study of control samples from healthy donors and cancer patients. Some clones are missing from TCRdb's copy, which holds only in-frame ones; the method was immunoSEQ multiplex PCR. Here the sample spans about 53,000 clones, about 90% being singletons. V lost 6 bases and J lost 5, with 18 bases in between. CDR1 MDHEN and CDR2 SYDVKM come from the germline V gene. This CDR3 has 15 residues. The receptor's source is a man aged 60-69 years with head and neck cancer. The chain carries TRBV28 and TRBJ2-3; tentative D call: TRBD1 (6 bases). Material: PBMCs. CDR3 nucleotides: TGTGCCAGCAGGACACAGGGAGTAAAGGGAGATACGCAGTATTTT. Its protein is CASRTQGVKGDTQYF.